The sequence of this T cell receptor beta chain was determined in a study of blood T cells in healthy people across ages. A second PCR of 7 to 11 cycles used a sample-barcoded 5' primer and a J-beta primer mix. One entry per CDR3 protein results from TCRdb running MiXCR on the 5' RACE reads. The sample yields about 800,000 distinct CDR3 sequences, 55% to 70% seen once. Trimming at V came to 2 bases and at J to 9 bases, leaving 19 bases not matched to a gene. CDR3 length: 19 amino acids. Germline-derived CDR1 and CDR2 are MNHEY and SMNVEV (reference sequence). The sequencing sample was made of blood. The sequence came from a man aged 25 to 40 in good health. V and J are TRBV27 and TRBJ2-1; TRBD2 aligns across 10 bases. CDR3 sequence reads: CASSLRSGRDQKTEAEQFF. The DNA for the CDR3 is TGTGCCAGCAGTTTACGGAGCGGGAGGGATCAAAAAACGGAGGCTGAGCAGTTCTTC.